This T cell receptor (beta chain) was sequenced in a study of identical twins. This clonotype has more than one count but fewer than ten. Its antigen is not identified. Unique molecular identifiers were in the cDNA, with template-switch universal primer binding. Using its own MiXCR run on the 5' RACE reads, TCRdb lists one record per CDR3 protein. The profile shows 200,000 to 250,000 distinct CDR3 sequences, 7.5% of them singletons. Overall study results and limits: Cord blood beta clonotypes that were abundant carried fewer insertions, and memory repertoires showed no such trend. Those out-of-frame alpha sequences shared by twins showed an excess of low generation probability.

Germline values: CDR1 SGHTA, CDR2 FQGNSA. V was pared by 1 base and J by 5 bases, with 11 bases between. The CDR3 contains 14 residues. These data are also associated with another study on yellow fever vaccine responses in identical twins. As reported in that work: Reportedly, the response of twins' T cells to the vaccine seemed partly convergent, partly personalized.

What was sequenced was memory (CD45RO+) T cells sorted from blood. The J gene is TRBJ2-5, the V gene TRBV7-2; D is unclear. The receptor's source is a woman in her late teens or twenties in good health. The CDR3 here is CASSLGSLGETQYF. CDR3 in DNA: TGTGCCAGCAGCTTAGGGAGCCTCGGGGAGACCCAGTACTTC.